One sample yielded the 21 T cell receptor beta chains listed below, sequenced in a study of blood T cell repertoires in COVID-19 (dated by TCRdb to the early 2020s). The method behind the library was the immunoSEQ multiplex PCR assay. TCRdb stores this immuneACCESS table with in-frame sequences only. Part of the clones is absent; in the studies checked, under half of the shortfall reflects unresolved V genes, and no reason is known for the rest. This sample has 140,000 to 150,000 clones in its table, and over 75% of those were observed once. The ten largest clones add up to 8% of the sample. Specimen: peripheral blood. The receptor source for this set is a woman in her sixties with COVID-19, enrolled during active disease.

This chain connects TRBV2 to TRBJ1-1; 7 bases fit TRBD1. Trimming cost V 5 bases and J 4 bases; bases outside gene matches: 4. The CDR3 consists of 13 residues. Germline CDR1 SNHLY, CDR2 FYNNEI. CDR3 loop: CASSPEGATEAFF. The DNA for the CDR3 is TGTGCCAGCAGTCCCGAGGGGGCCACTGAAGCTTTCTTT.

The gene calls are TRBV9 and TRBJ2-1; the D gene is possibly TRBD2 (6 bases). V was cut by 0 bases and J by 9 bases, with 16 bases left in between. The CDR3 spans 15 residues. The V gene's germline CDR1 is SGDLS and CDR2 YYNGEE. CDR3 nucleotides: TGTGCCAGCAGCGTAGAAGGAAGCCGGGGGACTGAGCAGTTCTTC. This codes for CASSVEGSRGTEQFF. Variable domain in full (rest from reference TRBV9 and TRBJ2-1): DSGVTQTPKHLITATGQRVTLRCSPRSGDLSVYWYQQSLDQGLQFLIQYYNGEERAKGNILERFSAQQFPDLHSELNLSSLELGDSALYFCASSVEGSRGTEQFFGPGTRLTVL.

The table lists this clone with a few counts. V gene TRBV12-3 or TRBV12-4 combines with J gene TRBJ1-6; TRBD1 aligns across 8 bases. J lost 10 bases, V lost 8 bases, and 7 bases had no gene match. This CDR3 comprises 13 residues. DNA for the CDR3: TGTGCCAGCGCAACAGGGGGTAGGTCACCCCTCCACTTT. Amino acids: CASATGGRSPLHF.

The chain links TRBV30 to TRBJ1-5; D is unresolved. CDR1 and CDR2 from the germline V gene are GTSNPN and SVGIG (reference sequence). The CDR3 is 16 amino acids. Trimming pared 3 bases from V and 2 bases from J, leaving 17 bases between. CDR3 DNA: TGTGCCTGGAGCGCGGCAGCGTACATCGGCAATCAGCCCCAGCATTTT. It codes for CAWSAAAYIGNQPQHF.

V and J are TRBV30 and TRBJ1-1; 7 nucleotides align to TRBD1. V lost 4 bases to trimming and J lost 1 base; unmatched junction nucleotides: 6. The CDR3 spans 14 residues. Germline V gene data show CDR1 as GTSNPN and CDR2 as SVGIG (reference sequence). CDR3 protein: CAWTPGTANTEAFF. The DNA for the CDR3 is TGTGCCTGGACCCCCGGGACAGCGAACACTGAAGCTTTCTTT.

The gene calls are TRBV9 and TRBJ1-1, with TRBD1 identical over 10 bases. Germline CDR1 reads SGDLS; CDR2 reads YYNGEE. CDR3 size: 17 residues. Trimming cost V 3 bases and J 1 base; bases outside gene matches: 9. CDR3 DNA sequence: TGTGCCAGCAGCGCCTTCGGGACAGGGGCGAGGAACACTGAAGCTTTCTTT. Encoded protein: CASSAFGTGARNTEAFF.

The chain has TRBV5-6 and TRBJ1-2; perhaps TRBD1 as D (5 bases). CDR1 and CDR2 from the germline V gene are SGHDT and YYEEEE. This CDR3 is built from 12 residues. The germline V and J ends were trimmed by 3 bases and 7 bases, with 10 bases remaining between them. The CDR3 region is CASSSGLFGYTF. CDR3 nucleotides: TGTGCCAGCAGCTCGGGACTCTTTGGCTACACCTTC.

V gene TRBV4-1 combines with J gene TRBJ2-7; D is undetermined. The V and J ends lost 4 bases and 5 bases respectively, with 12 bases between them. CDR3 length: 13 residues. Germline-derived CDR1 and CDR2 are MGHRA and YSYEKL. The CDR3 DNA sequence: TGCGCCAGCAGCCCCCAGCGTATAAACGAGCAGTACTTC. Residues: CASSPQRINEQYF.

This chain links TRBV19 with TRBJ2-1, with a weak D call TRBD1 (6 bases). Trimming removed 8 bases from V and 6 bases from J, with 17 bases in between. CDR1 LNHDA and CDR2 SQIVND come from the germline V gene (reference sequence). The CDR3 loop spans 14 amino acids. CDR3 loop: CASGRTVRTNEQFF. In nucleotides, the CDR3 is TGTGCCAGTGGCAGGACAGTAAGGACCAATGAGCAGTTCTTC.

The genes are TRBV7-2 and TRBJ2-3; TRBD2 aligns across 8 bases. V was pared by 4 bases and J by 4 bases, with 10 bases of the junction left unmatched. This CDR3 spans 16 amino acids. Germline V gives CDR1 SGHTA, CDR2 FQGNSA. The CDR3 DNA follows: TGTGCCAGCAGCTCCTATAGCGGGGTCTTCTCAGATACGCAGTATTTT. Encoded protein: CASSSYSGVFSDTQYF.

The chain uses TRBV6-4 and TRBJ2-2, with D possibly TRBD1 on 5 matching bases. The CDR3 spans 17 residues. The V and J ends lost 4 bases and 4 bases respectively, with 19 bases between them. Per the germline V gene, CDR1 is MRHNA and CDR2 is SNTAGT. DNA of the CDR3: TGTGCCAGCAGTGTCCAGACAGCGATGGGTGGCACCGGGGAGCTGTTTTTT. Translation: CASSVQTAMGGTGELFF.

This rearrangement joins TRBV30 to TRBJ1-2; 8 bases line up with TRBD1. The CDR3 has 13 residues. Germline CDR1 GTSNPN, CDR2 SVGIG (reference sequence). V was pared by 4 bases and J by 0 bases, with 1 base of the junction left unmatched. The CDR3 here is CAWMTGANYGYTF. CDR3 nucleotide sequence: TGTGCCTGGATGACAGGGGCTAACTATGGCTACACCTTC.

The rearrangement joins TRBV2 to TRBJ2-3; 9 nucleotides line up with TRBD1. Germline CDR1 is SNHLY and CDR2 is FYNNEI. CDR3 length equals 13 residues. The trim removed 4 bases at V and 6 bases at J, leaving 2 bases unmatched. The CDR3: CASSGDRVDTQYF. The CDR3 coding sequence is TGTGCCAGCAGTGGGGACAGGGTGGATACGCAGTATTTT.

The chain has TRBV4-2 and TRBJ2-1; D remains ambiguous. Germline V gives CDR1 LGHNA, CDR2 YNFKEQ. The CDR3 is 12 amino acids. The ends were cut back, 1 base at V and 10 bases at J, with 8 bases in the middle. The CDR3 nucleotides are TGTGCCAGCAGCCAAGCTGCACGGGAGCAGTTCTTC. Translated, it gives CASSQAAREQFF.

CDR3 nucleotides: TGTGCCAGCAGCTCGCAGGGTTCTGGGGCCAACGTCCTGACTTTC. Protein sequence: CASSSQGSGANVLTF. V usage is TRBV11-2 and J usage is TRBJ2-6, with D possibly being TRBD1 (5 bases). The V end lost 4 bases, the J end lost 1 base, and 8 bases lay between the germline ends. Germline CDR1 is SGHAT and CDR2 is FQNNGV. CDR3 length: 15 residues.

This clone was seen a few times. The rearrangement links TRBV9 to TRBJ2-1, with D unclear. Germline CDR1 SGDLS, CDR2 YYNGEE. This CDR3 is built from 12 residues. Trimming took 3 bases from V and 9 from J, leaving 10 bases between them. This chain's CDR3 is CASSGDWSEQFF. DNA for the CDR3: TGTGCCAGCAGCGGAGACTGGAGTGAGCAGTTCTTC. Full variable domain (outside the CDR3, taken from reference TRBV9 and TRBJ2-1): DSGVTQTPKHLITATGQRVTLRCSPRSGDLSVYWYQQSLDQGLQFLIQYYNGEERAKGNILERFSAQQFPDLHSELNLSSLELGDSALYFCASSGDWSEQFFGPGTRLTVL.

This clone was seen a single time. The chain joins TRBV6-5 to TRBJ1-2; 8 nucleotides line up with TRBD1. The CDR3 totals 15 residues. Looked up from germline, CDR1 is MNHEY and CDR2 is SVGAGI. The J segment lost 10 bases and the V segment lost 0 bases, leaving 10 bases of the junction unmatched. The CDR3 DNA reads as TGTGCCAGCAGTTACTCTCGGACAGGGACTTCCGCCTACACCTTC. Translating it yields CASSYSRTGTSAYTF.

On this clone itself: Other nucleotide sequences from this sample produce the same CDR3. This chain joins TRBV6-6 and TRBJ2-4, with 7 bases fitting TRBD1. The CDR3 sequence is 14 residues long. V shed 2 bases and J 4 bases; nucleotides not matched to a gene: 2. Germline values: CDR1 MNHNY, CDR2 SVGAGI (reference sequence). For the CDR3, the DNA is TGTGCCAGCAGTTACACAGGGGCGAAAAACATTCAGTACTTC. Amino acids: CASSYTGAKNIQYF.

The chain is built from TRBV29-1 and TRBJ2-3, with a weak D call TRBD1 (6 bases). V was trimmed by 8 bases and J by 3 bases, leaving 18 bases between them. The CDR3 length is 14 residues. CDR1 is SQVTM and CDR2 is ANQGSEA in the germline V gene. The CDR3: CSSSYRAATDTQYF. The CDR3 nucleotides read TGCAGCTCTTCGTACAGGGCCGCGACAGATACGCAGTATTTT.

The CDR3 reads CASSISQANEKLFF. Written as DNA, the CDR3 is TGTGCCAGTAGTATAAGCCAGGCTAATGAAAAACTGTTTTTT. The gene calls are TRBV19 and TRBJ1-4; D is uncertain. CDR1 and CDR2 (germline): LNHDA, SQIVND (reference sequence). V lost 2 bases, J lost 3 bases, and 7 bases lay in between. This CDR3 comprises 14 residues.

The chain couples TRBV12-3 or TRBV12-4 to TRBJ1-2, with D tentatively TRBD1 (5 bases). V was pared by 5 bases and J by 5 bases, with 9 bases between. The CDR3 covers 12 residues. This CDR3 reads CASSPQGYGYTF. The CDR3 region has the DNA TGTGCCAGCAGTCCTCAGGGATATGGCTACACCTTC.